These 18 T cell receptor beta chains came from one sample sequenced in a study of low-dose radiotherapy and immunotherapy resistance in tumors. This sample's time point: before trial treatment. Both TCRalpha and TCRbeta chains were reverse transcribed with V-gene-specific primers. A constant-region primer paired with the V-primer adapter amplified TCRs over 20 PCR cycles. TCRdb reanalysed the reads using MiXCR and keeps one entry per CDR3 protein. Among some 82,000 distinct CDR3 sequences listed, approximately 17% were seen once. The material sequenced was PBMCs, taken before treatment. These receptors originate from a male donor with prostate cancer.

As to this clonotype: This likely came from a read error, as a far larger clone is one base away. V gene TRBV6-2 or TRBV6-3 combines with J gene TRBJ1-2, with D hard to call. The CDR3 length is 15 residues. The germline V gene encodes CDR1 MNHEY and CDR2 SVGEGT. V lost 6 bases, J lost 1 base, and 15 bases lay in between. The DNA of the CDR3 is TGTGCCAGCAGCGCGATACCCGACAATAACTATGGCTACACCTTC. Its translation is CASSAIPDNNYGYTF.

This clonotype was seen repeatedly, ten times or more. The gene calls are TRBV18 and TRBJ1-5; 7 bases are a match to TRBD1. The V gene's germline CDR1 is KGHSH and CDR2 LQKENI. The V and J ends lost 1 base and 5 bases, in that order; junction bases with no gene match: 5. CDR3 length equals 15 residues. The CDR3 DNA follows: TGTGCCAGCTCACCACGGACAGGCGCAGATCAGCCCCAGCATTTT. This encodes CASSPRTGADQPQHF. The complete variable domain, with remaining parts taken from reference TRBV18 and TRBJ1-5, reads NAGVMQNPRHLVRRRGQEARLRCSPMKGHSHVYWYRQLPEEGLKFMVYLQKENIIDESGMPKERFSAEFPKEGPSILRIQQVVRGDSAAYFCASSPRTGADQPQHFGDGTRLSIL.

A note on this clonotype: A far larger clone lies a single base away; this is likely a read error. The chain links TRBV13 to TRBJ2-7; 9 bases line up with TRBD2. The CDR3 length is 15 residues. The V gene's germline CDR1 is PRHDT and CDR2 FYEKMQ (reference sequence). V was clipped by 4 bases and J by 7 bases; unmatched bases: 11. In DNA, the CDR3 is TGTGCCAGCAGCTCTAGCGGGAACTCCTACAATGAGCAGTACTTC. This encodes CASSSSGNSYNEQYF.

This clonotype was seen at least ten times. The rearrangement uses TRBV12-3 or TRBV12-4 and TRBJ2-1; D remains ambiguous. The V and J ends lost 1 base and 9 bases respectively, with 7 bases between them. CDR3 length equals 12 residues. The CDR3 here is CASSLVQREQFF. The CDR3 nucleotides are TGTGCCAGCAGTTTAGTCCAGCGTGAGCAGTTCTTC.

With regard to this clonotype: A far larger clone is a single base away, which makes a read error likely. This chain links TRBV2 with TRBJ1-5; D is uncertain. CDR1 is SNHLY and CDR2 is FYNNEI in the germline V gene. V dropped 2 bases and J dropped 7 bases, with 15 bases sitting between them. The CDR3 is 15 amino acids. The CDR3 loop is CASSELALVVQPQHF. The CDR3, as DNA: TGTGCCAGCAGTGAATTGGCCCTTGTGGTCCAGCCCCAGCATTTT.

This clonotype was seen many times. This chain uses TRBV5-5 with TRBJ1-1, with D perhaps TRBD1 (6 bases). With 4 bases removed from V and 1 base from J, the gap between germline ends came to 14 bases. CDR1 and CDR2 from the germline V gene are SGHKS and YYEKEE (reference sequence). CDR3 length: 15 amino acids. CDR3 amino acids: CASSPWGGGNTEAFF. As DNA, the CDR3 is TGTGCCAGCAGCCCCTGGGGGGGCGGGAACACTGAAGCTTTCTTT.

The chain links TRBV19 to TRBJ1-5; D may be TRBD1 (5 bases). Per germline, CDR1 LNHDA and CDR2 SQIVND (reference sequence). Trimming took 2 bases from V and 0 from J, leaving 20 bases between them. The CDR3 has 19 residues. CDR3 DNA sequence: TGTGCCAGTAGTATACTTTTTGTACGGGGGACGTATAGCAATCAGCCCCAGCATTTT. Translated, it gives CASSILFVRGTYSNQPQHF.

In its sample, this clonotype was seen many times. The CDR3 bases are TGCAGTGCTCGTCCCCGGCGGGAGGCTAGGTCCTACGAGCAGTACTTC. The encoded protein is CSARPRREARSYEQYF. The chain joins TRBV20-1 to TRBJ2-7; TRBD2 matches 8 bases. There are 16 residues in the CDR3. Germline V lookup: CDR1 DFQATT, CDR2 SNEGSKA (reference sequence). V lost 5 bases to trimming and J lost 1 base; unmatched junction nucleotides: 13.

The table lists this clonotype with many counts. The J gene is TRBJ2-5, the V gene TRBV5-1; TRBD1 matches 10 bases. This CDR3 contains 14 residues. Trimming at V came to 3 bases and at J to 5 bases, leaving 4 bases not matched to a gene. Germline V gives CDR1 SGHRS, CDR2 YFSETQ. CDR3 sequence reads: CASSWDRGEETQYF. The CDR3 DNA reads TGCGCCAGCAGCTGGGACAGGGGAGAGGAGACCCAGTACTTC.

The rearrangement uses TRBV9 and TRBJ2-3; unclear D gene. Per germline, CDR1 SGDLS and CDR2 YYNGEE. Trimming removed 6 bases at V and 6 bases at J, with 11 bases between. This CDR3 contains 12 residues. The CDR3 DNA reads as TGTGCCAGCAAACTTCCGGTGGATACGCAGTATTTT. Translation: CASKLPVDTQYF.

In its sample, this clonotype was seen many times. The J gene is TRBJ1-2, the V gene TRBV6-2 or TRBV6-3, with unresolved D. The CDR3 has 15 amino acids. Germline V gene lookup returns CDR1 MNHEY and CDR2 SVGEGT. V was clipped by 3 bases and J by 0 bases, with 11 bases between them. The CDR3 is CASSYLASTNYGYTF. As DNA, the CDR3 is TGTGCCAGCAGTTATTTGGCTTCTACTAACTATGGCTACACCTTC.

This clonotype was detected ten times or more. This CDR3 reads CASRRVVGSTDTQYF. CDR3 DNA: TGTGCCAGCCGTAGGGTGGTCGGATCCACAGATACGCAGTATTTT. The chain carries TRBV9 and TRBJ2-3, with D hard to call. CDR3 length: 15 amino acids. With 7 bases removed from V and 2 bases from J, the gap between germline ends came to 17 bases. CDR1 SGDLS and CDR2 YYNGEE come from the germline V gene. Full variable domain (missing parts from reference TRBV9 and TRBJ2-3): DSGVTQTPKHLITATGQRVTLRCSPRSGDLSVYWYQQSLDQGLQFLIQYYNGEERAKGNILERFSAQQFPDLHSELNLSSLELGDSALYFCASRRVVGSTDTQYFGPGTRLTVL.

The sample holds many counts of this clonotype. V is TRBV5-1 and J is TRBJ2-2; D remains ambiguous. Trimming took 3 bases from V and 7 from J, leaving 7 bases between them. From germline, CDR1 is SGHRS and CDR2 YFSETQ. The CDR3 spans 12 residues. DNA of the CDR3: TGCGCCAGCAGCTGGCCCCTCGGGGAGCTGTTTTTT. This encodes CASSWPLGELFF.

At least ten counts were recorded for this clonotype. The V call is TRBV28, the J call TRBJ2-1; TRBD2 matches 11 bases. Trimming cost V 5 bases and J 8 bases; bases outside gene matches: 8. The CDR3 is 15 amino acids. Looked up from germline, CDR1 is MDHEN and CDR2 is SYDVKM. CDR3 protein: CASSLRLAGLDEQFF. For the CDR3, the DNA is TGTGCCAGCAGTCTCAGACTAGCGGGATTGGATGAGCAGTTCTTC.

The sample holds a few counts of this clonotype. This likely stems from a read error, as it lies one base from a far larger clone. The rearrangement links TRBV5-4 to TRBJ2-1; TRBD2 matches 11 bases. CDR1 is SGHNT, CDR2 YYREEE, per germline (reference sequence). The CDR3 has 15 amino acids. The J segment lost 10 bases and the V segment lost 4 bases, leaving 10 bases of the junction unmatched. CDR3 sequence: CASSILAGGPYEQFF. The DNA for the CDR3 is TGTGCCAGCAGCATCTTAGCGGGGGGGCCCTACGAGCAGTTCTTC.

This clonotype was counted at least ten times. The gene calls are TRBV6-5 and TRBJ2-2; a possible D gene is TRBD1 (6 bases). The CDR3 runs 15 residues. Deletions cut 2 bases from V and 2 bases from J, with 9 bases between. Per germline, CDR1 MNHEY and CDR2 SVGAGI. The CDR3 protein is CASSYRTVNTGELFF. DNA of the CDR3: TGTGCCAGCAGTTACCGGACAGTAAACACCGGGGAGCTGTTTTTT.

A few counts support this clonotype. Being one base from a much bigger clone, this may be a read error. V is TRBV7-9 and J is TRBJ1-1; 7 bases are a match to TRBD1. Germline V gives CDR1 SEHNR, CDR2 FQNEAQ (reference sequence). CDR3 size: 14 residues. With V trimmed by 6 bases and J by 3 bases, 7 bases remained unmatched. CDR3 loop: CASRHDTGDTEAFF. CDR3 DNA: TGTGCCAGCAGACACGATACAGGGGACACTGAAGCTTTCTTT.

This clonotype was recorded many times. The V call is TRBV9, the J call TRBJ2-3; weak D call: TRBD2 (5 bases). Germline V gene data show CDR1 as SGDLS and CDR2 as YYNGEE. The length of the CDR3 is 15 residues. The germline V and J ends were trimmed by 3 bases and 1 base, with 12 bases remaining between them. CDR3 sequence (DNA): TGTGCCAGCAGCGCGACGGCGGGCCGCACAGATACGCAGTATTTT. This encodes CASSATAGRTDTQYF.